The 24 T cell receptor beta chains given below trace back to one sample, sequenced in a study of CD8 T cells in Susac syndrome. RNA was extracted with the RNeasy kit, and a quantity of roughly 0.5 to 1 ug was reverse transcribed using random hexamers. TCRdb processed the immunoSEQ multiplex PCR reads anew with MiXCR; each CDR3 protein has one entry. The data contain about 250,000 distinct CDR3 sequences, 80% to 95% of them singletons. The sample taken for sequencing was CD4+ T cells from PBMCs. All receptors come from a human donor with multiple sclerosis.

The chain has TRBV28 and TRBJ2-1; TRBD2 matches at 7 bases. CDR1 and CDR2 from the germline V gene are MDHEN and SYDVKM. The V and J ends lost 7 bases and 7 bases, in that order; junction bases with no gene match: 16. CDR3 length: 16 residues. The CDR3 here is CASTPPLVQRGNEQFF. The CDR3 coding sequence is TGTGCCAGCACCCCACCTTTAGTCCAGCGGGGTAATGAGCAGTTCTTC. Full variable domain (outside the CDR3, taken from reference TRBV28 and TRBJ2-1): DVKVTQSSRYLVKRTGEKVFLECVQDMDHENMFWYRQDPGLGLRLIYFSYDVKMKEKGDIPEGYSVSREKKERFSLILESASTNQTSMYLCASTPPLVQRGNEQFFGPGTRLTVL.

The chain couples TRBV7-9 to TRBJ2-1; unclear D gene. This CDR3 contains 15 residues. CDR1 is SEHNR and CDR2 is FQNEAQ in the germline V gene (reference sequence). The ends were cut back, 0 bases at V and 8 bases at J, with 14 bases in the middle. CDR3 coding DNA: TGTGCCAGCAGCTTAGCACCGACGGGCGGCTATGAGCAGTTCTTC. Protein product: CASSLAPTGGYEQFF.

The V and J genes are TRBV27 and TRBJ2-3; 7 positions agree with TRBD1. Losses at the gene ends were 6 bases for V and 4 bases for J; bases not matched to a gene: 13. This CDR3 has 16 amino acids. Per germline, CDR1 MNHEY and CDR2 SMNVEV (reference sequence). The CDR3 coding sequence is TGTGCCAGCAGCCAATTAACAGGGGTTGCGTCAGATACGCAGTATTTT. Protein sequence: CASSQLTGVASDTQYF.

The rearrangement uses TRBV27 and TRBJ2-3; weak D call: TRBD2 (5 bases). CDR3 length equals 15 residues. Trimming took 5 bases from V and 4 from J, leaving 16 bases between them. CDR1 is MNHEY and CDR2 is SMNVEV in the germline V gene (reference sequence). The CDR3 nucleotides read TGTGCCAGCAGTCCTCCACGGAGGCTCCCAGATACGCAGTATTTT. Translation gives CASSPPRRLPDTQYF.

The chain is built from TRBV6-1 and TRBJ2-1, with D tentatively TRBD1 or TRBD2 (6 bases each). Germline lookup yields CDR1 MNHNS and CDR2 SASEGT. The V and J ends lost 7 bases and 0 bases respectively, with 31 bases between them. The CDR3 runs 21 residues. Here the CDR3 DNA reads TGTGCCAGCACGAGAACCCCAGGCCCCGGGGGCTGGTTGAGCTCCTACAATGAGCAGTTCTTC. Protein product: CASTRTPGPGGWLSSYNEQFF.

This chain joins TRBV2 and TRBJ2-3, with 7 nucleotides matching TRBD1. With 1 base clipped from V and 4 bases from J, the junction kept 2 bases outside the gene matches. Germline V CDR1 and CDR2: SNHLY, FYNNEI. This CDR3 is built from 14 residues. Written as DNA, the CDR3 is TGTGCCAGCAGTGAAGAAAGGGGGCCAGATACGCAGTATTTT. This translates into CASSEERGPDTQYF.

CDR3 coding DNA: TGTGCCAGCAGCTCCGGGACAGTAGTAGGGCAGCCCCAGCATTTT. This codes for CASSSGTVVGQPQHF. This sequence joins TRBV7-2 and TRBJ1-5, with TRBD1 matching 7 bases. From germline, CDR1 is SGHTA and CDR2 FQGNSA. The CDR3 sequence is 15 residues long. V trimming: 4 bases; J trimming: 7 bases; junction bases outside the gene matches: 10.

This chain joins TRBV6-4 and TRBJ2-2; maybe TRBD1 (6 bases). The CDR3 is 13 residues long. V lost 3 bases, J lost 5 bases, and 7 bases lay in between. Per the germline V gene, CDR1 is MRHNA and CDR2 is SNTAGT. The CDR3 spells CASSETGTGELFF. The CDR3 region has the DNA TGTGCCAGCAGTGAAACAGGGACCGGGGAGCTGTTTTTT.

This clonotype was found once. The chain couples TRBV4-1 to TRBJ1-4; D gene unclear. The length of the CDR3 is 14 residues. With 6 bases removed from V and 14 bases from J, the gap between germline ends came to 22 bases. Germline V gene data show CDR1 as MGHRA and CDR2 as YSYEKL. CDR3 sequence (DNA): TGCGCCAGCAGACAATCCGGGAATGAAAGGGTGCTGTTTTTT. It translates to CASRQSGNERVLFF.

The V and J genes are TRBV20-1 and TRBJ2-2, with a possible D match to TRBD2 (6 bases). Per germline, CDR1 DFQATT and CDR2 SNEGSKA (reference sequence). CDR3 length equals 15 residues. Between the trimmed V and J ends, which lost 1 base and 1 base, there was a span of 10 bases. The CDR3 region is CSARVAAGNTGELFF. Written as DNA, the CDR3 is TGCAGTGCTAGAGTGGCAGCGGGGAACACCGGGGAGCTGTTTTTT.

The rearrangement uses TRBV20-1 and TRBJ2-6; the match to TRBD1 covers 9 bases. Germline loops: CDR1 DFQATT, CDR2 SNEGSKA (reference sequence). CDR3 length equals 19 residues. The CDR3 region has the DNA TGCAGCGCCCACCCATTCAACAGGGGGCGCCCGTCTGGGGCCAACGTCCTGACTTTC. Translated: CSAHPFNRGRPSGANVLTF.

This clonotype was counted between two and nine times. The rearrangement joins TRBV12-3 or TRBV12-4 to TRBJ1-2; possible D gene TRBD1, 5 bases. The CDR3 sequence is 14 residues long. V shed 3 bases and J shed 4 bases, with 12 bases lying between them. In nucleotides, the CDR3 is TGTGCCAGCAGTTTTCAGGGCGGGGGCTATGGCTACACCTTC. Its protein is CASSFQGGGYGYTF.

CDR3 sequence: CSARFGGQGETQYF. The CDR3 coding sequence is TGCAGTGCCCGATTTGGAGGGCAGGGAGAGACCCAGTACTTC. This chain connects TRBV20-1 to TRBJ2-5; maybe TRBD2 (6 bases). Per germline, CDR1 DFQATT and CDR2 SNEGSKA (reference sequence). The CDR3 is 14 residues long. V was pared by 6 bases and J by 4 bases, with 18 bases between.

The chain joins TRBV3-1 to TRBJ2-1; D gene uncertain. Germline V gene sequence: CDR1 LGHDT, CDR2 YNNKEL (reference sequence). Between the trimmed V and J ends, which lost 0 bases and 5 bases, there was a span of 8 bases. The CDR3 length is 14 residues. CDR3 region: CASSQDLGNNEQFF. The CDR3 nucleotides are TGTGCCAGCAGCCAAGATCTGGGCAACAATGAGCAGTTCTTC.

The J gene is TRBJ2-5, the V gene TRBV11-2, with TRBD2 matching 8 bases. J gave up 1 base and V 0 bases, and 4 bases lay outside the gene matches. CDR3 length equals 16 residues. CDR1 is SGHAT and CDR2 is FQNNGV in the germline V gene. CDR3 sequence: CASSLEAGGLQETQYF. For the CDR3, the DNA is TGTGCCAGCAGCTTAGAGGCGGGGGGACTCCAAGAGACCCAGTACTTC.

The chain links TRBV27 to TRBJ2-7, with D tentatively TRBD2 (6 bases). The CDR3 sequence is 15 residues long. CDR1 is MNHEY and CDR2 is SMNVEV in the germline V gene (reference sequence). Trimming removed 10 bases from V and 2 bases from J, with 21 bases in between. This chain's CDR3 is CANLRRDAGTYEQYV. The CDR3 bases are TGTGCCAACCTCCGGCGGGACGCCGGAACCTACGAGCAGTACGTC.

The CDR3 is CASALGLDAAVGSPLHF. CDR3 sequence (DNA): TGTGCCAGCGCCTTAGGGTTGGACGCGGCAGTGGGTTCACCCCTCCACTTT. The rearrangement uses TRBV7-9 and TRBJ1-6; D remains ambiguous. Trimming stripped 8 bases from V and 9 bases from J, with 26 bases between. The CDR3 totals 17 residues. CDR1 and CDR2 (germline): SEHNR, FQNEAQ (reference sequence).

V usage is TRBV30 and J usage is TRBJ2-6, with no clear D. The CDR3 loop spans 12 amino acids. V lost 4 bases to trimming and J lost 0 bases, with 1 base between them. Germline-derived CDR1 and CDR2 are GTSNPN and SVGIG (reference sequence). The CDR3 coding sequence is TGTGCCTGGAACTCTGGGGCCAACGTCCTGACTTTC. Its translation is CAWNSGANVLTF.

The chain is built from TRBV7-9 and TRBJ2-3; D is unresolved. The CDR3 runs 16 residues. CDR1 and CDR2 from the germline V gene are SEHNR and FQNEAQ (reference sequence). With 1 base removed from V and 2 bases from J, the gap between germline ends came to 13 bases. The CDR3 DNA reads TGTGCCAGCAGCTTAGGTGACTTACGCCTCACAGATACGCAGTATTTT. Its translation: CASSLGDLRLTDTQYF.

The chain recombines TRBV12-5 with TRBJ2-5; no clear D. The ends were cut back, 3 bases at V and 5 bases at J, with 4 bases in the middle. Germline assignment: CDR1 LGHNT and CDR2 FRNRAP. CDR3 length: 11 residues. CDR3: CASGLFETQYF. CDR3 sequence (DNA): TGTGCTAGTGGTTTATTCGAGACCCAGTACTTC.

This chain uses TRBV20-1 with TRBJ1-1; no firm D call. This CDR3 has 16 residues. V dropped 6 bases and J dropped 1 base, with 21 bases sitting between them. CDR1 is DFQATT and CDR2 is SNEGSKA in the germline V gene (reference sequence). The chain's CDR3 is CSASATGVTTNTEAFF. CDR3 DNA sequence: TGCAGTGCGTCCGCGACCGGGGTAACAACGAACACTGAAGCTTTCTTT.

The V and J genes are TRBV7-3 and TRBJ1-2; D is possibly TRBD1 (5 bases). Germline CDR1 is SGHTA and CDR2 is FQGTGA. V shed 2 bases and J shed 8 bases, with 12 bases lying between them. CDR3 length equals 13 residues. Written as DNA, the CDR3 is TGTGCCAGCAGCTTATCAAGGGGTGGCGGCTACACCTTC. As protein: CASSLSRGGGYTF.

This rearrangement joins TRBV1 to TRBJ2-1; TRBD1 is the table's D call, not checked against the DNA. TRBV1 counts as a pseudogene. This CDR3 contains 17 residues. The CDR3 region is CTSSRAQGAGVNNEQFF. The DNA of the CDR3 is TGCACCAGCAGCCGCGCCCAAGGGGCGGGGGTGAACAATGAGCAGTTCTTC.

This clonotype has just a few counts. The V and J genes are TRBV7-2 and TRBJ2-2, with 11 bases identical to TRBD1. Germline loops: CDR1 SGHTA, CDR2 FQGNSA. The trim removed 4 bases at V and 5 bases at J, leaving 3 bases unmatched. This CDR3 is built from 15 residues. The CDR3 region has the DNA TGTGCCAGCAGCTCCGGGACAGGGGGAACCGGGGAGCTGTTTTTT. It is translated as CASSSGTGGTGELFF.